One and the same sample provided the 9 T cell receptor beta chains below, sequenced in a study of control samples from healthy donors and cancer patients. Generated by immunoSEQ multiplex PCR, the TCRdb table keeps only in-frame clones and is missing some. The profile covers 100,000 to 150,000 clones, with around 90% appearing a single time and roughly 8.7% taken by the ten largest. Sequences were obtained from blood. The receptor source for this set is a man aged 18-30 years in good health.

The rearrangement uses TRBV19 and TRBJ2-1, with D possibly matching TRBD2 (5 bases). Germline V gene sequence: CDR1 LNHDA, CDR2 SQIVND (reference sequence). V lost 8 bases and J 4 bases, leaving 15 bases between the germline ends. This CDR3 comprises 14 residues. DNA of the CDR3: TGTGCCAGTCGCCTCCGGGGAATGTACAATGAGCAGTTCTTC. This translates into CASRLRGMYNEQFF. The complete variable domain, with remaining parts taken from reference TRBV19 and TRBJ2-1, reads DGGITQSPKYLFRKEGQNVTLSCEQNLNHDAMYWYRQDPGQGLRLIYYSQIVNDFQKGDIAEGYSVSREKKESFPLTVTSAQKNPTAFYLCASRLRGMYNEQFFGPGTRLTVL.

The chain carries TRBV20-1 and TRBJ2-1; D is ambiguous. CDR3 length: 11 residues. Trimming took off 3 bases at V and 8 bases at J, with 8 bases between the two ends. Per the germline V gene, CDR1 is DFQATT and CDR2 is SNEGSKA (reference sequence). The CDR3 coding sequence is TGCAGTGCTAGTTGGTTTTATGAGCAGTTCTTC. Protein: CSASWFYEQFF.

This clone was observed a handful of times. V usage is TRBV3-1 (or the pseudogene TRBV3-2) and J usage is TRBJ2-5; no firm D call. CDR3 length: 12 amino acids. Trimming left V 7 bases short and J 8 bases short, with 14 bases between. CDR1 is LGHDT, CDR2 YNNKEL, per germline (reference sequence). CDR3 protein: CASTLGVDTQYF. The CDR3 DNA follows: TGTGCCAGCACCCTAGGCGTGGACACCCAGTACTTC.

J is TRBJ2-6 and V is TRBV15, with D maybe TRBD2 (5 bases). With 3 bases removed from V and 0 bases from J, the gap between germline ends came to 15 bases. Germline CDR1 and CDR2: LNHNV and YYDKDF (reference sequence). The length of the CDR3 is 18 residues. CDR3 nucleotide sequence: TGTGCCACCAGCAGGGCGGCGGGCCACCGCTCTGGGGCCAACGTCCTGACTTTC. The encoded protein is CATSRAAGHRSGANVLTF.

This clone was recorded once. The rearrangement links TRBV2 to TRBJ1-1, with D unclear. The CDR3 length is 14 residues. Trimming shortened V by 1 base and J by 4 bases, and 10 bases separated the two germline ends. Germline V lookup: CDR1 SNHLY, CDR2 FYNNEI. CDR3 region: CASSEERVGTEAFF. The CDR3, as DNA: TGTGCCAGCAGTGAAGAGAGGGTTGGCACTGAAGCTTTCTTT. Using reference TRBV2 and TRBJ1-1 for the parts outside the CDR3, the full variable domain is EPEVTQTPSHQVTQMGQEVILRCVPISNHLYFYWYRQILGQKVEFLVSFYNNEISEKSEIFDDQFSVERPDGSNFTLKIRSTKLEDSAMYFCASSEERVGTEAFFGQGTRLTVV.

This chain joins TRBV12-5 and TRBJ1-1; a weak D match, TRBD1 (5 bases). This CDR3 comprises 13 residues. Germline CDR1 reads LGHNT; CDR2 reads FRNRAP. V was pared by 6 bases and J by 4 bases, with 12 bases between. In DNA, the CDR3 is TGTGCTAGTGGCTTAACGACAGTCACTGAAGCTTTCTTT. This sequence encodes CASGLTTVTEAFF.

This clone is a singleton in its sample. Written as DNA, the CDR3 is TGTGCCAGCAGCTTAGGGGGATCTTCAGAGACCCAGTACTTC. Protein: CASSLGGSSETQYF. The rearrangement links TRBV11-3 to TRBJ2-5; no clear D. CDR3 length: 14 amino acids. V dropped 1 base and J dropped 4 bases, with 10 bases sitting between them. Germline CDR1 reads SGHNT; CDR2 reads YENEEA.

The rearrangement uses TRBV2 and TRBJ1-4; D remains ambiguous. CDR3 length: 13 amino acids. Germline V gene sequence: CDR1 SNHLY, CDR2 FYNNEI. V dropped 7 bases and J dropped 3 bases, with 9 bases sitting between them. This CDR3 reads CASTVNPNEKLFF. In DNA, the CDR3 is TGTGCCAGCACAGTGAACCCTAATGAAAAACTGTTTTTT.

CDR3 sequence (DNA): TGTGCCAGCAGCTCCCCGGGGCAAGCCAGGGCTGGCTACACCTTC. Translated: CASSSPGQARAGYTF. V gene TRBV11-2 combines with J gene TRBJ1-2, with a tentative D call TRBD1 (5 bases). The CDR3 is 15 residues long. Between the trimmed V and J ends, which lost 4 bases and 7 bases, there was a span of 19 bases. Looked up from germline, CDR1 is SGHAT and CDR2 is FQNNGV.